This record concerns one TCR beta chain sequence. No antigen is known for it. The data derive from a study of siplizumab effects on memory and regulatory T cells. Study findings and constraints: Left unconfirmed was the suppressive function of proliferating Tregs from siplizumab cultures.

Assay used: immunoSEQ multiplex PCR; TCRdb lists only in-frame clones, some missing. The profile shows approximately 110,000 clones, about 90% of them singletons. The sequenced sample consisted of Tregs sorted from blood. This TCR was recovered from a human donor in good health.

The CDR3 here is CASSLTRVNVGELFF. In DNA form, the CDR3 reads TGTGCCAGCAGCCTTACCAGGGTGAATGTCGGGGAGCTGTTTTTT. The chain is built from TRBV7-9 and TRBJ2-2, with D possibly being TRBD1 (5 bases). The germline gives CDR1 SEHNR, CDR2 FQNEAQ (reference sequence). Trimming took 5 bases from V and 7 from J, leaving 17 bases between them. The CDR3 spans 15 residues.